This passage covers 14 T cell receptor beta chains from one sample sequenced in a study of a mutant IDH1 vaccine in newly diagnosed glioma (dated by TCRdb to the early 2020s). Antigen specificity for these receptors is unknown. The method was the immunoSEQ multiplex PCR assay. TCRdb holds this immuneACCESS table with in-frame rearrangements only. Some clones are missing; in checked studies, unresolved V genes explain under half, and the rest has no known cause. The sample yields tens of thousands of clones; approximately 76% were counted once. The ten largest account for around 4.6% of the sample. Reading the label with the study, this specimen's time point is: week 47, end of study. Each vaccine dose, consisting of 300 ug of a 20-mer mutant IDH1 peptide in Montanide, was administered subcutaneously with topical imiquimod. Sequences were derived from PBMCs, sampled from a glioma patient whose treatment included an IDH1 peptide vaccine. These receptors came from a woman between 40 and 55 years old with glioma. Some clones in this sample may be carry-over from other donors' samples.

CDR3 nucleotide sequence: TGTGCCACCAGCGGTCTGTCTGGGGCCAACGTCCTGACTTTC. The encoded protein is CATSGLSGANVLTF. The chain joins TRBV15 to TRBJ2-6, with D hard to call. The CDR3 loop spans 14 amino acids. The germline V and J ends were trimmed by 5 bases and 1 base, with 6 bases remaining between them. Germline loops: CDR1 LNHNV, CDR2 YYDKDF (reference sequence).

V gene TRBV27 combines with J gene TRBJ2-6, with no clear D. Trimming removed 2 bases at V and 2 bases at J, with 1 base between. Germline V gene data show CDR1 as MNHEY and CDR2 as SMNVEV (reference sequence). The CDR3 runs to 13 residues. For the CDR3, the DNA is TGTGCCAGCAGTTTAACTGGGGCCAACGTCCTGACTTTC. Amino acids: CASSLTGANVLTF. The full variable domain, rest sourced from reference TRBV27 and TRBJ2-6, is EAQVTQNPRYLITVTGKKLTVTCSQNMNHEYMSWYRQDPGLGLRQIYYSMNVEVTDKGDVPEGYKVSRKEKRNFPLILESPSPNQTSLYFCASSLTGANVLTFGAGSRLTVL.

The chain joins TRBV4-2 to TRBJ2-2; 10 positions agree with TRBD2. V lost 1 base, J lost 5 bases, and 4 bases stayed unmatched. Germline assignment: CDR1 LGHNA and CDR2 YNFKEQ. The CDR3 runs 16 residues. CDR3 coding DNA: TGTGCCAGCAGCCAAGGACTAGCGGGCAGAACCGGGGAGCTGTTTTTT. Amino acid sequence: CASSQGLAGRTGELFF.

The J gene is TRBJ2-7, the V gene TRBV9; 12 bases are shared with TRBD2. CDR3 size: 15 residues. The J segment lost 5 bases and the V segment lost 5 bases, leaving 8 bases of the junction unmatched. Germline values: CDR1 SGDLS, CDR2 YYNGEE. This CDR3 is CASSPSGRAGNEQYF. CDR3 DNA: TGTGCCAGCAGTCCTAGCGGGAGGGCTGGGAACGAGCAGTACTTC.

As to this clone: A junction boundary mismatches the germline segment, possibly from a read error. The chain has TRBV18 and TRBJ1-1; D is unresolved. Germline assignment: CDR1 KGHSH and CDR2 LQKENI. The CDR3 is made up of 11 amino acids. In nucleotides, the CDR3 is TGTGCCAGCTCACCAGTTCAGGCAGACGGATTT. Translation gives CASSPVQADGF.

The CDR3 sequence is CASSLHQGVETQYF. CDR3 nucleotide sequence: TGTGCCAGCAGCCTCCATCAAGGGGTAGAGACCCAGTACTTC. This sequence joins TRBV7-9 and TRBJ2-5, with D possibly matching TRBD1 (5 bases). V lost 5 bases and J 4 bases, leaving 14 bases between the germline ends. Germline CDR1 SEHNR, CDR2 FQNEAQ (reference sequence). This CDR3 region has 14 residues.

The gene calls are TRBV4-2 and TRBJ1-6, with D perhaps TRBD1 (6 bases). The ends were cut back, 2 bases at V and 7 bases at J, with 9 bases in the middle. The CDR3 runs 14 residues. Germline V gene sequence: CDR1 LGHNA, CDR2 YNFKEQ. CDR3 bases: TGTGCCAGCAGCCAAAAGGGGGAGAATTCACCCCTCCACTTT. It specifies CASSQKGENSPLHF.

This clone was counted between two and nine times. The genes are TRBV4-1 and TRBJ2-2; no reliable D call. Germline V gene data show CDR1 as MGHRA and CDR2 as YSYEKL. The length of the CDR3 is 12 residues. Trimming took 2 bases from V and 6 from J, leaving 4 bases between them. CDR3 sequence reads: CASSQRPGELFF. The CDR3 bases are TGCGCCAGCAGCCAAAGACCCGGGGAGCTGTTTTTT.

The chain employs TRBV10-3 and TRBJ2-6, with D perhaps TRBD1 (6 bases). Looked up from germline, CDR1 is ENHRY and CDR2 is SYGVKD. Trimming removed 6 bases at V and 1 base at J, with 13 bases between. CDR3 length: 16 amino acids. The CDR3 spells CAIRTGQGSGANVLTF. Here the CDR3 DNA reads TGTGCCATCAGAACAGGGCAGGGGTCTGGGGCCAACGTCCTGACTTTC.

The V call is TRBV18, the J call TRBJ1-1, with D possibly matching TRBD1 (6 bases). The V end lost 2 bases, the J end lost 1 base, and 11 bases lay between the germline ends. Per germline, CDR1 KGHSH and CDR2 LQKENI. The CDR3 is made up of 15 amino acids. The CDR3 nucleotides are TGTGCCAGCTCACCATCTAGGGGGGCGAACACTGAAGCTTTCTTT. Translating it yields CASSPSRGANTEAFF.

The V gene is TRBV4-1, the J gene TRBJ2-7; 10 bases are a match to TRBD1. This CDR3 region has 16 residues. The germline V gene has CDR1 MGHRA and CDR2 YSYEKL. V shed 0 bases and J 2 bases; nucleotides not matched to a gene: 4. The CDR3 is CASSQEWDRGTYEQYF. The CDR3 DNA reads as TGCGCCAGCAGCCAAGAGTGGGACAGGGGTACCTACGAGCAGTACTTC.

This clone occurred once. This chain links TRBV29-1 with TRBJ2-3, with a possible D match to TRBD1 (7 bases). CDR1 and CDR2 from the germline V gene are SQVTM and ANQGSEA. This CDR3 comprises 15 residues. V was trimmed by 7 bases and J by 3 bases, leaving 20 bases between them. CDR3: CSAAGSRGDTDTQYF. CDR3 nucleotides: TGCAGCGCCGCGGGGAGCAGGGGGGATACAGATACGCAGTATTTT.

V usage is TRBV7-8 and J usage is TRBJ1-2; the D gene is possibly TRBD1 (6 bases). The CDR3 is 15 residues long. Per the germline V gene, CDR1 is SGHVS and CDR2 is FQNEAQ. Trimming removed 4 bases at V and 8 bases at J, with 20 bases between. The CDR3 reads CASSSQGIPSGGYTF. In nucleotides, the CDR3 is TGTGCCAGCAGCTCACAGGGAATACCCTCCGGCGGCTACACCTTC. Using reference TRBV7-8 and TRBJ1-2 for the parts outside the CDR3, the full variable domain is GAGVSQSPRYKVAKRGQDVALRCDPISGHVSLFWYQQALGQGPEFLTYFQNEAQLDKSGLPSDRFFAERPEGSVSTLKIQRTQQEDSAVYLCASSSQGIPSGGYTFGSGTRLTVV.

V usage is TRBV5-1 and J usage is TRBJ2-1; the match to TRBD1 covers 9 bases. The CDR3 extends over 15 amino acids. From germline, CDR1 is SGHRS and CDR2 YFSETQ. With V trimmed by 0 bases and J by 8 bases, 6 bases remained unmatched. CDR3 sequence reads: CASSLGGRTGDEQFF. The CDR3 DNA reads as TGCGCCAGCAGCTTGGGGGGGAGGACAGGGGATGAGCAGTTCTTC. Based on the CDR3 plus reference TRBV5-1 and TRBJ2-1, the full variable domain is KAGVTQTPRYLIKTRGQQVTLSCSPISGHRSVSWYQQTPGQGLQFLFEYFSETQRNKGNFPGRFSGRQFSNSRSEMNVSTLELGDSALYLCASSLGGRTGDEQFFGPGTRLTVL.